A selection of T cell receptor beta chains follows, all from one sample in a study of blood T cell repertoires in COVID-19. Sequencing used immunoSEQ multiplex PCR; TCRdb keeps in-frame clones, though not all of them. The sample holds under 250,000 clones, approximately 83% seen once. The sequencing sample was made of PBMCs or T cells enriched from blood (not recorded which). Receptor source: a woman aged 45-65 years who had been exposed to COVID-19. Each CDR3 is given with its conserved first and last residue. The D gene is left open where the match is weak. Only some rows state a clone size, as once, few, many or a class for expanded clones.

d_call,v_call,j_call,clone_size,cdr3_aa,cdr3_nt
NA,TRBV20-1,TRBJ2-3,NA,CSATYPDTQYF,TGCAGTGCTACCTATCCAGATACGCAGTATTTT
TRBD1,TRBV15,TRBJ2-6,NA,CATSTWTGWSGANVLTF,TGTGCCACCAGCACCTGGACAGGGTGGTCTGGGGCCAACGTCCTGACTTTC
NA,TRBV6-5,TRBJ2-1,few,CASTLLGRTDNEQFF,TGTGCCAGCACCTTACTCGGGCGGACAGACAATGAGCAGTTCTTC
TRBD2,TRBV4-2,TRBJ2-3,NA,CASSQDPGGGGTDTQYF,TGTGCCAGCAGCCAAGATCCGGGCGGGGGGGGAACAGATACGCAGTATTTT
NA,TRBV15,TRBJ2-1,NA,CATSREEGRAPGEQFF,TGTGCCACCAGCAGAGAGGAGGGCAGGGCTCCGGGTGAGCAGTTCTTC
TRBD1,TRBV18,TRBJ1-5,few,CASSPDRVDQPQHF,TGTGCCAGCTCACCCGACAGGGTGGATCAGCCCCAGCATTTT
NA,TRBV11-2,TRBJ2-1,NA,CASSLNQGGAWNEQFF,TGTGCCAGCAGCTTAAACCAAGGGGGGGCTTGGAATGAGCAGTTCTTC
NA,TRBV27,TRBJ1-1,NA,CASSFRGEFPEAFF,TGTGCCAGCAGTTTCCGAGGCGAGTTCCCTGAAGCTTTCTTT
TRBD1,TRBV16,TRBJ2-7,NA,CASSPRQGQVNF,TGTGCCAGCAGCCCCCGCCAGGGACAGGTGAACTTC
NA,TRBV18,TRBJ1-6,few,CASSPGGGESPLHF,TGTGCCAGCTCACCAGGGGGAGGCGAATCACCCCTCCACTTT
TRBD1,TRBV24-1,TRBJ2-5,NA,CATSDSRDREETQYF,TGTGCCACCAGTGATTCCCGGGACAGGGAAGAGACCCAGTACTTC
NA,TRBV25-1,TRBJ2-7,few,CASSGPGRDTSYEQYF,TGTGCCAGCAGTGGTCCGGGTCGGGACACCTCCTACGAGCAGTACTTC
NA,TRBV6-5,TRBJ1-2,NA,CASSYQGHSYGYTF,TGTGCCAGCAGTTACCAGGGACATTCCTATGGCTACACCTTC
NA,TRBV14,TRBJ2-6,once,CASSQGLLGASGANVLTF,TGTGCCAGCAGCCAAGGACTCCTGGGAGCGTCTGGGGCCAACGTCCTGACTTTC
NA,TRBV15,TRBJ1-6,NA,CATSRDPRESPLHF,TGTGCCACCAGCAGAGATCCCAGGGAATCACCCCTCCACTTT
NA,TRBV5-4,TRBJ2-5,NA,CASSPYTGLRETQYF,TGTGCCAGCAGCCCCTACACAGGGCTCCGAGAGACCCAGTACTTC
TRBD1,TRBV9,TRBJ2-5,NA,CASSVAPHRGRGETQYF,TGTGCCAGCAGCGTAGCTCCCCACAGGGGGCGTGGGGAGACCCAGTACTTC
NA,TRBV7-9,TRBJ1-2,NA,CASSLAQGTYGYTF,TGTGCCAGCAGCTTAGCCCAGGGGACCTATGGCTACACCTTC
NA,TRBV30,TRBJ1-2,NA,CAWSPRNYGYTF,TGTGCCTGGAGTCCGCGTAACTATGGCTACACCTTC
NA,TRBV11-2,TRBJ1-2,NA,CASSTPKGPRGYGYTF,TGTGCCAGCAGCACCCCTAAGGGTCCTCGGGGCTATGGCTACACCTTC
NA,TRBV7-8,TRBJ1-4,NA,CASSPGEKLFF,TGTGCCAGCAGCCCAGGGGAAAAACTGTTTTTT
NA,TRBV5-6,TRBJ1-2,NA,CASSNLGADYGYTF,TGTGCCAGCAGCAACCTTGGGGCTGACTATGGCTACACCTTC
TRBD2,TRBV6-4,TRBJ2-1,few,CASSDSTSGSKSQFF,TGTGCCAGCAGTGACTCAACTAGCGGTTCTAAGAGTCAGTTCTTC
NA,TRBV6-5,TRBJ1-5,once,CASRHRASSNQPQHF,TGTGCCAGCAGACACAGGGCATCTAGCAATCAGCCCCAGCATTTT
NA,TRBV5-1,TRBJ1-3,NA,CASSLGQNSGNTIYF,TGCGCCAGCAGCTTGGGACAGAACTCTGGAAACACCATATATTTT
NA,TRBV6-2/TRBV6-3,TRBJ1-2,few,CASSYVTGVNYGYTF,TGTGCCAGCAGTTACGTGACAGGAGTAAACTATGGCTACACCTTC
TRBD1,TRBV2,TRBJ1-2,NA,CASREGQGVGGYTF,TGTGCCAGCAGGGAGGGACAGGGGGTGGGAGGCTACACCTTC
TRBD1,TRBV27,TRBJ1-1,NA,CASSSRDRGPLNTEAFF,TGTGCCAGCAGTTCCCGGGACAGGGGGCCCCTGAACACTGAAGCTTTCTTT
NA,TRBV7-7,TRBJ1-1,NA,CASSLERTDNTEAFF,TGTGCCAGCAGCTTAGAGCGGACAGACAACACTGAAGCTTTCTTT
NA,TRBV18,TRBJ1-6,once,CASSPDSFYSYNSPLHF,TGTGCCAGCTCTCCAGACAGCTTTTACTCCTATAATTCACCCCTCCACTTT
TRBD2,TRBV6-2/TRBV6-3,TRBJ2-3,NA,CASSDGLAGPPYTDTQYF,TGTGCCAGCAGTGACGGACTAGCGGGCCCACCCTACACAGATACGCAGTATTTT
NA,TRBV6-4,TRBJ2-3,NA,CASSVHSGGGGSDTQYF,TGTGCCAGCAGTGTCCACTCAGGAGGGGGGGGCTCAGATACGCAGTATTTT
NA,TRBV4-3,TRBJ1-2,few,CASSLASDSLFSVTF,TGCGCCAGCAGCCTCGCCTCGGACAGCCTCTTTTCAGTCACCTTC
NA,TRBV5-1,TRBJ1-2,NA,CASSLAQAHSYGYTF,TGCGCCAGCAGCTTGGCTCAGGCCCATTCCTATGGCTACACCTTC
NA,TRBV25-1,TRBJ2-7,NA,CASSESIYEQYF,TGTGCCAGCAGTGAATCAATCTACGAGCAGTACTTC
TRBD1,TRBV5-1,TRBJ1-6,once,CASSTTGGTYNSPLHF,TGCGCCAGCAGCACCACAGGGGGCACCTATAATTCACCCCTCCACTTT
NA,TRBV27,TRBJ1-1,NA,CASSFRALNTEAFF,TGTGCCAGCAGTTTCAGGGCCCTGAACACTGAAGCTTTCTTT
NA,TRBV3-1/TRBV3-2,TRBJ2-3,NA,CASSLGAGAWTDTQYF,TGTGCCAGCAGCCTTGGGGCGGGGGCTTGGACAGATACGCAGTATTTT
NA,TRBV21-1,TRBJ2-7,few,CASNKGGTGSYEQYF,TGTGCCAGCAACAAGGGGGGGACAGGCTCCTACGAGCAGTACTTC
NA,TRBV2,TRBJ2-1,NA,CASNLGGGTLQFF,TGTGCCAGCAACCTAGGGGGGGGGACACTGCAGTTCTTC
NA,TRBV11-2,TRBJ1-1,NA,CASSRNAGDTEAFF,TGTGCCAGCAGTCGCAACGCAGGGGATACTGAAGCTTTCTTT
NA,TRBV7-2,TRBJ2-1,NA,CASSLNMAGRNEQFF,TGTGCCAGCAGCTTAAACATGGCAGGCCGCAATGAGCAGTTCTTC
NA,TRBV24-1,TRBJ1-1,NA,CATSDLMGREAFF,TGTGCCACCAGTGATTTGATGGGCAGAGAAGCTTTCTTT
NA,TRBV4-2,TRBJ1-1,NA,CASSQARESTEAFF,TGTGCCAGCAGCCAAGCAAGGGAGAGCACTGAAGCTTTCTTT
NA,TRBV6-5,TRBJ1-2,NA,CASRAGLLYGYTF,TGTGCCAGCAGGGCAGGTCTTCTCTATGGCTACACCTTC
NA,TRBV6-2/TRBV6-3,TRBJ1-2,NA,CASSPTQGPYGYTF,TGTGCCAGCAGCCCTACTCAGGGGCCCTATGGCTACACCTTC
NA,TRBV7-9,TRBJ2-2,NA,CASSPTTGIGELFF,TGTGCCAGCAGCCCTACTACCGGCATAGGGGAGCTGTTTTTT
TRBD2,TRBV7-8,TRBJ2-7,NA,CASSRAGGSYEQYF,TGTGCCAGCAGCCGAGCGGGGGGCTCCTACGAGCAGTACTTC
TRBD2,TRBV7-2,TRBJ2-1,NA,CASSFLVGGGRHEQFF,TGTGCCAGCAGCTTTTTGGTAGGCGGGGGGAGGCATGAGCAGTTCTTC
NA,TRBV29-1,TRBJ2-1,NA,CSVGSPYNEQFF,TGCAGCGTTGGGAGCCCATACAATGAGCAGTTCTTC
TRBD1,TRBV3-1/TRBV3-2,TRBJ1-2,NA,CASSRPGQGARIGGYTF,TGTGCCAGCAGCCGACCTGGACAGGGGGCAAGGATTGGGGGCTACACCTTC
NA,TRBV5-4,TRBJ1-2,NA,CASSSGSRVNYGYTF,TGTGCCAGCAGCTCCGGGAGCAGGGTGAACTATGGCTACACCTTC
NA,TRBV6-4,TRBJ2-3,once,CASSESSTDTQYF,TGTGCCAGCAGTGAAAGCAGCACAGATACGCAGTATTTT
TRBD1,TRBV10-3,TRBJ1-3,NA,CAIRGQGGNTIYF,TGTGCCATCAGGGGACAGGGTGGGAACACCATATATTTT